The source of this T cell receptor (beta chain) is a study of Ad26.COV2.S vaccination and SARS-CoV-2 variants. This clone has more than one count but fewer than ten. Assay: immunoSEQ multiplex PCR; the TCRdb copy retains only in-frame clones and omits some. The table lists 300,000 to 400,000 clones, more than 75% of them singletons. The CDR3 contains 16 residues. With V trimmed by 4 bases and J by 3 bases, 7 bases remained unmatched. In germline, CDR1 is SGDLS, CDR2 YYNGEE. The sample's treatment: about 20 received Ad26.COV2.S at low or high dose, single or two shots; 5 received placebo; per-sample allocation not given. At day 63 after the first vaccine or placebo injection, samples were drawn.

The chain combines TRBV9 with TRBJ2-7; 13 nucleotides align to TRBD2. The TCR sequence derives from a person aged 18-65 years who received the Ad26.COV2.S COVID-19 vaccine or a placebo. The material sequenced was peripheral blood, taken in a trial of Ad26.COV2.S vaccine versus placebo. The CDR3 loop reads CASSPSGLAGDYEQYF. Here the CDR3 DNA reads TGTGCCAGCAGCCCTAGCGGACTAGCGGGAGACTACGAGCAGTACTTC. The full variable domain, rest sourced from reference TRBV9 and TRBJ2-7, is DSGVTQTPKHLITATGQRVTLRCSPRSGDLSVYWYQQSLDQGLQFLIQYYNGEERAKGNILERFSAQQFPDLHSELNLSSLELGDSALYFCASSPSGLAGDYEQYFGPGTRLTVT.